This TCR beta chain was captured in a study of early T cells in non-severe SARS-CoV-2 infection. TCRdb recomputed calls from the 5' RACE reads with MiXCR, one row per CDR3 protein. Of 83,000 or so distinct CDR3 sequences in the sample, roughly a tenth are singletons; the top ten hold 6.5% to 9%. The CDR3 extends over 14 amino acids. Between the trimmed V and J ends, which lost 6 bases and 7 bases, there was a span of 18 bases. Germline lookup yields CDR1 SGHVS and CDR2 FQNEAQ. This clonotype was found many times. This clonotype originated in an adult who was a healthcare worker with PCR-confirmed SARS-CoV-2 infection or an uninfected control (not recorded which). The rearrangement joins TRBV7-8 to TRBJ1-2, with D unresolved. The sequences come from whole blood, collected at baseline. CDR3 sequence (DNA): TGTGCCAGCAGGTCCGAAAAAAGGGAGGGTGGCTACACCTTC. Translated, it gives CASRSEKREGGYTF.